Below, 20 T cell receptor beta chains from the same sample are listed, as sequenced in a study of T cell changes during pregnancy in multiple sclerosis. Sequencing was performed with immunoSEQ multiplex PCR; in TCRdb, only in-frame clones are kept and a portion is missing. The sample carries a few thousand clones, over 75% recorded once. The sequencing used CD8+ T cells from peripheral blood mononuclear cells, collected in the first trimester of pregnancy. All receptors derive from a female donor in good health, enrolled as a control in a pregnancy study.

The chain is built from TRBV4-2 and TRBJ2-1; 11 positions match TRBD2. CDR3 length: 20 amino acids. The germline V gene encodes CDR1 LGHNA and CDR2 YNFKEQ. V was pared by 2 bases and J by 4 bases, with 16 bases of the junction left unmatched. CDR3 DNA: TGTGCCAGCAGCCAACAAGTACCGGGACTAGCGGACCCTATGTACAATGAGCAGTTCTTC. Its protein product is CASSQQVPGLADPMYNEQFF.

V and J are TRBV7-9 and TRBJ1-1; D unclear. Germline CDR1 SEHNR, CDR2 FQNEAQ (reference sequence). With 5 bases removed from V and 8 bases from J, the gap between germline ends came to 18 bases. The CDR3 contains 14 residues. The CDR3 DNA follows: TGTGCCAGCAGCCCCCCATTGGATTCGGGGGAAGCTTTCTTT. Residues: CASSPPLDSGEAFF.

This clone has a handful of counts. In nucleotides, the CDR3 is TGTGCCAGCAGCTTCCTAGCGGGAGGGCCTCACGAGCAGTACTTC. It codes for CASSFLAGGPHEQYF. The chain is built from TRBV7-9 and TRBJ2-7, with 12 bases lining up with TRBD2. Germline loops: CDR1 SEHNR, CDR2 FQNEAQ (reference sequence). The junction had 5 bases not matched to a gene; V was cut back by 3 bases and J by 5 bases. There are 15 residues in the CDR3.

Only a few counts were recorded for this clone. The rearrangement uses TRBV6-5 and TRBJ2-3; tentatively, D is TRBD2 (5 bases). Trimming stripped 5 bases from V and 4 bases from J, with 13 bases between. The CDR3 sequence is 14 residues long. CDR1 MNHEY and CDR2 SVGAGI come from the germline V gene. The CDR3 coding sequence is TGTGCCAGCAGTGTCCCCGGGGTGGCAGATACGCAGTATTTT. Its translation is CASSVPGVADTQYF.

This chain joins TRBV30 and TRBJ2-1; 7 bases map to TRBD2. Trimming cost V 3 bases and J 7 bases; bases outside gene matches: 15. This CDR3 region has 16 residues. Germline CDR1 GTSNPN, CDR2 SVGIG (reference sequence). The CDR3 region is CAWSPWLGGGGNEQFF. The CDR3 nucleotides are TGTGCCTGGAGCCCTTGGCTGGGGGGGGGTGGGAATGAGCAGTTCTTC.

The chain is built from TRBV27 and TRBJ2-3, with D unclear. V lost 2 bases and J 1 base, leaving 10 bases between the germline ends. Germline V gives CDR1 MNHEY, CDR2 SMNVEV (reference sequence). The CDR3 extends over 15 amino acids. The CDR3: CASSLAPSRTDTQYF. The CDR3 region has the DNA TGTGCCAGCAGTTTAGCCCCAAGCCGCACAGATACGCAGTATTTT.

This clone was recorded only once. The rearrangement joins TRBV7-9 to TRBJ1-1, with D possibly being TRBD1 (5 bases). The CDR3 length is 14 residues. Germline V CDR1 and CDR2: SEHNR, FQNEAQ (reference sequence). Trimming removed 2 bases from V and 2 bases from J, with 9 bases in between. The CDR3 region is CASSLIGVNTEAFF. CDR3 in DNA: TGTGCCAGCAGCTTAATAGGGGTTAACACTGAAGCTTTCTTT.

This clone has only a few counts. The chain joins TRBV27 to TRBJ2-7, with D possibly matching TRBD1 (7 bases). Germline V gene data show CDR1 as MNHEY and CDR2 as SMNVEV (reference sequence). CDR3 length: 16 amino acids. V dropped 6 bases and J dropped 2 bases, with 20 bases sitting between them. CDR3 loop: CASRGGAGGNPYEQYF. The CDR3 nucleotides read TGTGCCAGCAGAGGGGGCGCAGGGGGGAACCCCTACGAGCAGTACTTC.

V usage is TRBV10-3 and J usage is TRBJ1-4; no definite D call. Trimming removed 0 bases at V and 5 bases at J, with 4 bases between. The germline V gene encodes CDR1 ENHRY and CDR2 SYGVKD. The CDR3 spans 13 residues. As DNA, the CDR3 is TGTGCCATCAGTGAGTCGGCCAATGAAAAACTGTTTTTT. Encoded protein: CAISESANEKLFF.

The chain is built from TRBV11-3 and TRBJ1-1, with 7 bases identical to TRBD1. The CDR3 has 17 residues. Trimming at V came to 3 bases and at J to 0 bases, leaving 10 bases not matched to a gene. Looked up from germline, CDR1 is SGHNT and CDR2 is YENEEA. CDR3 DNA: TGTGCCAGCAGCTTTGCCACAGGGGTAAGGGTGAACACTGAAGCTTTCTTT. The encoded protein is CASSFATGVRVNTEAFF.

V gene TRBV9 combines with J gene TRBJ2-1, with D possibly being TRBD2 (6 bases). V was pared by 2 bases and J by 7 bases, with 13 bases between. This CDR3 contains 14 residues. Germline V gives CDR1 SGDLS, CDR2 YYNGEE. CDR3 nucleotide sequence: TGTGCCAGCAGCGTCGGGGGAGGTTCGAATGAGCAGTTCTTC. It codes for CASSVGGGSNEQFF.

The chain combines TRBV7-9 with TRBJ1-4, with a tentative D call TRBD1 (5 bases). Trimming cost V 1 base and J 8 bases, with 11 bases left between them. CDR3 length equals 14 residues. CDR1 SEHNR and CDR2 FQNEAQ come from the germline V gene (reference sequence). The CDR3 is CASSLDLGREKLFF. In nucleotides, the CDR3 is TGTGCCAGCAGCTTAGATCTGGGGCGGGAAAAACTGTTTTTT.

This clone was observed once. The chain uses TRBV30 and TRBJ2-7; TRBD2 matches 7 bases. The CDR3 is 13 amino acids. The germline V gene encodes CDR1 GTSNPN and CDR2 SVGIG (reference sequence). The junction had 2 bases not matched to a gene; V was cut back by 0 bases and J by 3 bases. CDR3 protein: CAWSVGGDYEQYF. The CDR3 DNA reads TGTGCCTGGAGTGTGGGGGGGGACTACGAGCAGTACTTC.

The rearrangement joins TRBV5-1 to TRBJ2-7; 8 bases align to TRBD2. CDR1 SGHRS and CDR2 YFSETQ come from the germline V gene. Unmatched junction bases numbered 10, after V lost 0 bases and J lost 5 bases. The CDR3 runs to 16 residues. The DNA of the CDR3 is TGCGCCAGCAGCTTGGTTACTAGCGGAGCGGGGAACGAGCAGTACTTC. It is translated as CASSLVTSGAGNEQYF.

This chain connects TRBV5-4 to TRBJ2-3; possible D gene TRBD1, 6 bases. The CDR3 length is 15 residues. Germline lookup yields CDR1 SGHNT and CDR2 YYREEE (reference sequence). The germline V and J ends were trimmed by 4 bases and 1 base, with 13 bases remaining between them. The CDR3 here is CASSQGSGGTDTQYF. CDR3 sequence (DNA): TGTGCCAGCAGCCAGGGGTCAGGGGGCACAGATACGCAGTATTTT.

With respect to this clone: A junction boundary mismatches the germline segment, possibly from a read error. The J gene is TRBJ1-2, the V gene TRBV7-9, with D unclear. CDR1 is SEHNR and CDR2 is FQNEAQ in the germline V gene (reference sequence). The CDR3 runs to 9 residues. The CDR3 DNA follows: TGTGCCAGCAGCTCTAACCTCTCTTTC. It codes for CASSSNLSF. Drawing the rest from reference TRBV7-9 and TRBJ1-2, the complete variable domain is DTGVSQNPRHKITKRGQNVTFRCDPISEHNRLYWYRQTLGQGPEFLTYFQNEAQLEKSRLLSDRFSAERPKGSFSTLEIQRTEQGDSAMYLCASSSNLSFGSGTRLTVV.

This chain links TRBV5-1 with TRBJ1-1; possibly TRBD1 for D (5 bases). The CDR3 runs 16 residues. Germline V gene lookup returns CDR1 SGHRS and CDR2 YFSETQ. Trimming left V 2 bases short and J 7 bases short, with 21 bases between. The CDR3 DNA sequence: TGCGCCAGCAGCTTTTGGGGCAGTGTCGACTCGGATGAAGCTTTCTTT. Translated: CASSFWGSVDSDEAFF.

The chain joins TRBV15 to TRBJ1-1; unclear D gene. V was pared by 3 bases and J by 4 bases, with 12 bases between. This CDR3 is built from 14 residues. Per the germline V gene, CDR1 is LNHNV and CDR2 is YYDKDF (reference sequence). The CDR3 sequence is CATSSHLSTTEAFF. For the CDR3, the DNA is TGTGCCACCAGCAGCCACCTCTCTACCACTGAAGCTTTCTTT.

V and J are TRBV18 and TRBJ1-2; D is uncertain. This CDR3 is built from 14 residues. Per germline, CDR1 KGHSH and CDR2 LQKENI. V lost 0 bases, J lost 0 bases, and 5 bases lay in between. This chain's CDR3 is CASSPPSANYGYTF. The CDR3 region has the DNA TGTGCCAGCTCACCACCGAGTGCTAACTATGGCTACACCTTC.

The chain is built from TRBV5-4 and TRBJ1-5, with a tentative D call TRBD1 (5 bases). This CDR3 is 14 amino acids long. Germline values: CDR1 SGHNT, CDR2 YYREEE (reference sequence). V was cut by 0 bases and J by 7 bases, with 11 bases left in between. The CDR3 DNA is TGTGCCAGCAGCTTGGGAGGGGAGGCACAGCCCCAGCATTTT. This codes for CASSLGGEAQPQHF.